Here is one TCR beta chain with its context. Antigen specificity is unknown. Vbeta (60) and Jbeta (13) primers were used in the PCR. Libraries were prepared by immunoSEQ multiplex PCR; TCRdb keeps only in-frame clonotypes and omits some of them. The data hold roughly 120,000 clones, with 76% observed a single time. This specimen belongs to a study of cytomegalovirus exposure and HLA in healthy donors. Study-wide points: For most subjects, TCR beta sequences were reported to predict HLA-A and HLA-B alleles with accuracy.

The length of the CDR3 is 15 residues. CDR1 SGHAT and CDR2 FQNNGV come from the germline V gene. Trimming shortened V by 0 bases and J by 6 bases, and 12 bases separated the two germline ends. The clonotype originates from a man over 45 in good health and CMV-seronegative. The chain combines TRBV11-2 with TRBJ2-1; D is possibly TRBD1 (5 bases). Sequenced: PBMCs. The CDR3 reads CASSLDRIRGNEQFF. The CDR3 coding sequence is TGTGCCAGCAGCTTAGATCGAATAAGGGGCAATGAGCAGTTCTTC.